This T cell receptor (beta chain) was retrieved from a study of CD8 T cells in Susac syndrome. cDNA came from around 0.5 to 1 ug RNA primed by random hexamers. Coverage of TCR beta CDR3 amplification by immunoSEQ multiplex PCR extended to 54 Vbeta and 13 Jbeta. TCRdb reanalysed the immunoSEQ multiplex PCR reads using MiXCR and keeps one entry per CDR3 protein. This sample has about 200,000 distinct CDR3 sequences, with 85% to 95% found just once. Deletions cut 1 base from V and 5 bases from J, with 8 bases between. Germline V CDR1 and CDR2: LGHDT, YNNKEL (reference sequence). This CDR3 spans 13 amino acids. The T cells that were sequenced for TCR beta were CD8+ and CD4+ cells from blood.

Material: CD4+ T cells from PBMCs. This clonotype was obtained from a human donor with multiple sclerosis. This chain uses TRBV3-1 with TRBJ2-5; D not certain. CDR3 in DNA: TGTGCCAGCAGCCAAGGGAACCTGGAGACCCAGTACTTC. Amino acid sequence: CASSQGNLETQYF.